This TCR beta chain was captured by sequencing in a study of vaccination and CD4 T cells after COVID-19. At the level of the study: The convalescents were made up of six males and four females, two of whom were Hispanic.

Remarks on this clonotype: Its antigen is as yet unknown.

Findings of the study overall: There was no significant change from roughly 22 to 38 median reactive clonotypes. 304 of 307 vaccine-specific clones from convalescent patients were spike mono-reactive.

Cultured CD4+ T cells had their DNA profiled by the Oncomine TCR Beta short-read assay. Extraction of genomic DNA was performed on cultured CD4+ T cells. TCRdb re-called the PCR reads through MiXCR, storing one row per CDR3 protein. Of approximately 15,000 distinct CDR3 sequences in the sample, around 52% were seen once. CDR3 length: 18 residues. J gave up 5 bases and V 4 bases, and 13 bases lay outside the gene matches. The treatment is: roughly 10-day PBMC culture with coronavirus spike peptide pools or control peptides (ViraFEST assay). The sequencing input was CD4+ T cells from blood, cultured in vitro. This TCR was sampled from a human donor who had recovered from COVID-19. The chain employs TRBV12-3 or TRBV12-4 and TRBJ1-6, with 8 bases aligning to TRBD1. The CDR3 loop reads CASSSLNRGGLDNSPLHF. The DNA of the CDR3 is TGTGCCAGCAGTTCTTTGAACAGGGGGGGTTTAGATAATTCACCCCTCCACTTT.